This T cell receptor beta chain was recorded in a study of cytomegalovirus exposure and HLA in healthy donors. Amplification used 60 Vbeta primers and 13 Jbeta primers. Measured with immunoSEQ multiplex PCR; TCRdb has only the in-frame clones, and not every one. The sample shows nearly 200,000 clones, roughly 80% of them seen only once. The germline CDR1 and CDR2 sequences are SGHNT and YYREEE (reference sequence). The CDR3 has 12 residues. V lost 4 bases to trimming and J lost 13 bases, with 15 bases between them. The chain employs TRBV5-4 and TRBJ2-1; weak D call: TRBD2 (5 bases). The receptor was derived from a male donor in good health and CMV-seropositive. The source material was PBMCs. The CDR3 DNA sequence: TGTGCCAGCAGCCAAGATCGGGGTAGACAGTTCTTC. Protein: CASSQDRGRQFF.